Following are 32 T cell receptor beta chains from one sample sequenced in a study of blood T cell repertoires in COVID-19. Generated by immunoSEQ multiplex PCR, the TCRdb table keeps only in-frame clones and is missing some. The data show roughly 300,000 clones, with around 86% seen just once and approximately 1.6% held by the top ten. The sequencing sample was made of peripheral blood. Receptors were obtained from a woman in her 40s who had recovered from COVID-19.

The chain has TRBV18 and TRBJ2-2; 10 nucleotides line up with TRBD2. This CDR3 has 15 amino acids. Trimming removed 8 bases from V and 2 bases from J; junction bases left unmatched: 5. CDR1 and CDR2 (germline): KGHSH, LQKENI. The CDR3 loop reads CASTLAGLNTGELFF. DNA for the CDR3: TGTGCCAGCACACTAGCGGGGCTAAACACCGGGGAGCTGTTTTTT.

The chain couples TRBV30 to TRBJ1-6, with 7 bases that match TRBD1. CDR3 size: 15 residues. V trimming: 1 base; J trimming: 9 bases; junction bases outside the gene matches: 9. In germline, CDR1 is GTSNPN, CDR2 SVGIG (reference sequence). The CDR3 sequence is CAWSGDRAFGSPLHF. CDR3 sequence (DNA): TGTGCCTGGAGTGGAGACAGGGCATTTGGTTCACCCCTCCACTTT.

This sequence joins TRBV19 and TRBJ2-7, with D perhaps matching TRBD2 (5 bases). The germline gives CDR1 LNHDA, CDR2 SQIVND (reference sequence). The CDR3 has 12 amino acids. The V end was cut by 6 bases, the J end by 0 bases, with 6 bases between. The CDR3 is CASSGDSYEQYF. CDR3 bases: TGTGCCAGTAGCGGGGACTCCTACGAGCAGTACTTC. Full variable domain (outside the CDR3, taken from reference TRBV19 and TRBJ2-7): DGGITQSPKYLFRKEGQNVTLSCEQNLNHDAMYWYRQDPGQGLRLIYYSQIVNDFQKGDIAEGYSVSREKKESFPLTVTSAQKNPTAFYLCASSGDSYEQYFGPGTRLTVT.

The CDR3 loop is CASSPGSGGYGYTF. The CDR3, as DNA: TGCGCCAGCAGCCCAGGCTCGGGGGGATATGGCTACACCTTC. V is TRBV4-1 and J is TRBJ1-2, with D perhaps TRBD1 (5 bases). Trimming took off 4 bases at V and 5 bases at J, with 14 bases between the two ends. CDR3 length: 14 amino acids. Germline-derived CDR1 and CDR2 are MGHRA and YSYEKL.

The chain's CDR3 is CASSTAGVGGWGEQFF. The CDR3 nucleotides are TGTGCCAGTAGTACCGCGGGGGTCGGTGGGTGGGGTGAGCAGTTCTTC. The genes are TRBV19 and TRBJ2-1; TRBD2 matches 7 bases. CDR1 and CDR2 from the germline V gene are LNHDA and SQIVND (reference sequence). The V segment lost 4 bases and the J segment 9 bases; nucleotides outside the gene matches: 15. The CDR3 consists of 16 residues.

The chain carries TRBV7-9 and TRBJ2-7; 7 nucleotides match TRBD1. V was pared by 4 bases and J by 7 bases, with 13 bases of the junction left unmatched. CDR1 and CDR2 from the germline V gene are SEHNR and FQNEAQ (reference sequence). The CDR3 is made up of 15 amino acids. The CDR3 DNA reads as TGTGCCAGCAGCTCTCGTACGAGGGGGCGCGAAGAGCAGTACTTC. As protein: CASSSRTRGREEQYF.

J is TRBJ2-7 and V is TRBV19; possibly TRBD1 for D (6 bases). Germline V gene lookup returns CDR1 LNHDA and CDR2 SQIVND (reference sequence). The CDR3 contains 16 residues. Between the trimmed V and J ends, which lost 2 bases and 2 bases, there was a span of 16 bases. Here the CDR3 reads CASSISTGAATYEQYF. The DNA of the CDR3 is TGTGCCAGTAGTATATCGACAGGCGCCGCCACCTACGAGCAGTACTTC. The full variable domain, rest sourced from reference TRBV19 and TRBJ2-7, is DGGITQSPKYLFRKEGQNVTLSCEQNLNHDAMYWYRQDPGQGLRLIYYSQIVNDFQKGDIAEGYSVSREKKESFPLTVTSAQKNPTAFYLCASSISTGAATYEQYFGPGTRLTVT.

The chain employs TRBV5-6 and TRBJ2-7; 11 bases match TRBD1. Germline CDR1 SGHDT, CDR2 YYEEEE. With V trimmed by 4 bases and J by 0 bases, 6 bases remained unmatched. The CDR3 totals 16 residues. CDR3 bases: TGTGCCAGCAGCCTTCCGGGACAGGGGGACTCCTACGAGCAGTACTTC. Protein product: CASSLPGQGDSYEQYF.

In the case of this clone: Distinct nucleotide sequences in the sample also encode this CDR3. The chain links TRBV6-5 to TRBJ1-2; unclear D gene. The V and J ends lost 5 bases and 2 bases respectively, with 9 bases between them. The germline CDR1 and CDR2 sequences are MNHEY and SVGAGI. The CDR3 has 13 residues. CDR3 nucleotide sequence: TGTGCCAGCAGTCCGACGGGGAACTATGGCTACACCTTC. It codes for CASSPTGNYGYTF.

The V call is TRBV2, the J call TRBJ1-2, with 7 bases identical to TRBD1. The length of the CDR3 is 14 residues. Trimming removed 4 bases from V and 4 bases from J; junction bases left unmatched: 6. Germline loops: CDR1 SNHLY, CDR2 FYNNEI. CDR3 nucleotides: TGTGCCAGCAGTGGGGCTCAGGGGGGCTATGGCTACACCTTC. As protein: CASSGAQGGYGYTF.

This chain links TRBV7-7 with TRBJ2-5, with TRBD1 as a possible D gene (5 bases). Germline loops: CDR1 SSHAT, CDR2 FNYEAQ (reference sequence). Trimming took off 5 bases at V and 4 bases at J, with 17 bases between the two ends. The CDR3 sequence is 15 residues long. The CDR3 loop is CASSPIRGSLETQYF. The CDR3 coding sequence is TGTGCCAGCAGCCCCATTAGGGGCAGTTTAGAGACCCAGTACTTC.

The J gene is TRBJ1-2, the V gene TRBV5-5; 10 bases are shared with TRBD1. V was clipped by 4 bases and J by 4 bases; unmatched bases: 7. The germline V gene encodes CDR1 SGHKS and CDR2 YYEKEE (reference sequence). The CDR3 totals 15 residues. CDR3 loop: CASSPGTGETYGYTF. The CDR3 bases are TGTGCCAGCAGCCCGGGGACAGGGGAAACCTATGGCTACACCTTC.

This clone was counted between two and nine times. The chain employs TRBV19 and TRBJ2-7, with D possibly TRBD1 on 6 matching bases. V shed 5 bases and J shed 3 bases, with 11 bases lying between them. The CDR3 consists of 13 residues. Germline-derived CDR1 and CDR2 are LNHDA and SQIVND (reference sequence). CDR3 sequence: CASSVPDSYEQYF. In nucleotides, the CDR3 is TGTGCCAGTAGTGTCCCGGACAGCTACGAGCAGTACTTC.

Only one count was recorded for this clone. The chain joins TRBV18 to TRBJ1-6; D is ambiguous. With 3 bases removed from V and 7 bases from J, the gap between germline ends came to 7 bases. Germline CDR1 and CDR2: KGHSH and LQKENI. The CDR3 is made up of 13 amino acids. CDR3 sequence (DNA): TGTGCCAGCTCACCCACGCAGAATTCACCCCTCCACTTT. Amino acid sequence: CASSPTQNSPLHF.

CDR3 coding DNA: TGTGCCAGCAGCCAAGAAGATGGCGGATTCTATGGCTACACCTTC. Amino acid sequence: CASSQEDGGFYGYTF. This rearrangement joins TRBV4-2 to TRBJ1-2; D is unclear. From germline, CDR1 is LGHNA and CDR2 YNFKEQ. Trimming took off 0 bases at V and 4 bases at J, with 12 bases between the two ends. The CDR3 runs to 15 residues.

The rearrangement uses TRBV10-1 and TRBJ2-5, with 8 bases identical to TRBD1. V dropped 0 bases and J dropped 5; count of bases not matched to a gene: 2. Germline assignment: CDR1 WNHNN and CDR2 SYGVQD (reference sequence). The CDR3 totals 14 residues. This chain's CDR3 is CASSESTGAETQYF. In DNA form, the CDR3 reads TGCGCCAGCAGTGAGTCGACAGGGGCCGAGACCCAGTACTTC.

This chain connects TRBV4-2 to TRBJ2-3, with 7 bases that match TRBD2. After removal of 0 bases from V and 0 bases from J, the junction contained 3 bases not matched to a gene. Germline-derived CDR1 and CDR2 are LGHNA and YNFKEQ. There are 16 residues in the CDR3. CDR3 residues: CASSQDPAGSTDTQYF. The CDR3 nucleotides read TGTGCCAGCAGCCAAGATCCAGCGGGGAGCACAGATACGCAGTATTTT.

In this sample, this clone turned up once. The chain couples TRBV5-6 to TRBJ1-6; 9 positions agree with TRBD1. V lost 2 bases to trimming and J lost 14 bases; unmatched junction nucleotides: 8. The CDR3 contains 14 residues. Germline V CDR1 and CDR2: SGHDT, YYEEEE. CDR3 residues: CASSFGTGPQALHF. The CDR3 DNA follows: TGTGCCAGCAGCTTCGGGACAGGGCCTCAGGCCCTCCACTTT.

V usage is TRBV5-6 and J usage is TRBJ2-7, with 10 positions matching TRBD1. With 2 bases clipped from V and 2 bases from J, the junction kept 1 base outside the gene matches. Germline-derived CDR1 and CDR2 are SGHDT and YYEEEE. CDR3 length equals 14 residues. The CDR3 reads CASSFGTGAYEQYF. For the CDR3, the DNA is TGTGCCAGCAGCTTCGGGACAGGGGCCTACGAGCAGTACTTC.

The chain recombines TRBV9 with TRBJ2-3; possibly TRBD2 for D (5 bases). The CDR3 is 17 amino acids. CDR1 SGDLS and CDR2 YYNGEE come from the germline V gene. Deletions cut 4 bases from V and 2 bases from J, with 20 bases between. CDR3 amino acids: CASSPRTGKGPTDTQYF. DNA for the CDR3: TGTGCCAGCAGCCCAAGGACGGGAAAGGGCCCCACAGATACGCAGTATTTT. Looking up the rest from reference TRBV9 and TRBJ2-3 gives the full variable domain: DSGVTQTPKHLITATGQRVTLRCSPRSGDLSVYWYQQSLDQGLQFLIQYYNGEERAKGNILERFSAQQFPDLHSELNLSSLELGDSALYFCASSPRTGKGPTDTQYFGPGTRLTVL.

The CDR3 DNA is TGTGCCAGCAGCTGGCCACAGGGGGGACCAATGAACACTGAAGCTTTCTTT. Residues: CASSWPQGGPMNTEAFF. The gene calls are TRBV5-4 and TRBJ1-1; 8 positions match TRBD1. CDR1 and CDR2 (germline): SGHNT, YYREEE (reference sequence). V gave up 3 bases and J gave up 0 bases; unmatched junction bases: 10. This CDR3 spans 17 amino acids.

This chain connects TRBV3-1 (or the pseudogene TRBV3-2) to TRBJ1-1; possibly TRBD1 for D (6 bases). The length of the CDR3 is 14 residues. CDR1 and CDR2 (germline): LGHDT, YNNKEL (reference sequence). V was pared by 1 base and J by 5 bases, with 11 bases between. The CDR3 protein is CASSQVQGVTEAFF. CDR3 bases: TGTGCCAGCAGCCAAGTACAGGGTGTAACTGAAGCTTTCTTT.

The chain recombines TRBV6-6 with TRBJ2-5; D is perhaps TRBD1 (6 bases). There are 15 residues in the CDR3. V was cut by 3 bases and J by 2 bases, with 13 bases left in between. Per the germline V gene, CDR1 is MNHNY and CDR2 is SVGAGI (reference sequence). The CDR3 spells CASSYPGQRQETQYF. The CDR3 region has the DNA TGTGCCAGCAGTTATCCGGGACAACGACAAGAGACCCAGTACTTC.

The J gene is TRBJ1-5, the V gene TRBV6-5; the D gene is possibly TRBD1 (6 bases). There are 13 residues in the CDR3. Trimming cost V 0 bases and J 15 bases, with 15 bases left between them. Germline lookup yields CDR1 MNHEY and CDR2 SVGAGI. DNA for the CDR3: TGTGCCAGCAGTTACTCAACGACAGGCGCCCGGCATTTT. It is translated as CASSYSTTGARHF.

In nucleotides, the CDR3 is TGTGCCAGCACCTTTAGCGGGGGCACAGATACGCAGTATTTT. Translation gives CASTFSGGTDTQYF. The gene calls are TRBV27 and TRBJ2-3; 8 bases line up with TRBD2. The CDR3 has 14 residues. V lost 7 bases and J lost 1; bases outside the gene matches: 4. The germline gives CDR1 MNHEY, CDR2 SMNVEV (reference sequence).

In this sample, this clone turned up once. The chain employs TRBV30 and TRBJ2-6; 9 bases align to TRBD1. The V segment lost 5 bases and the J segment 0 bases; nucleotides outside the gene matches: 5. CDR3 size: 16 residues. CDR1 and CDR2 from the germline V gene are GTSNPN and SVGIG (reference sequence). The CDR3 sequence is CAWEQGARSGANVLTF. The CDR3 bases are TGTGCCTGGGAACAGGGGGCGCGCTCTGGGGCCAACGTCCTGACTTTC.

This clone was observed a few times. The rearrangement joins TRBV5-6 to TRBJ2-3; D may be TRBD2 (6 bases). CDR3 size: 12 residues. V dropped 4 bases and J dropped 8 bases, with 11 bases sitting between them. Germline V gene lookup returns CDR1 SGHDT and CDR2 YYEEEE. CDR3 protein: CASSHPEGTQYF. Written as DNA, the CDR3 is TGTGCCAGCAGCCACCCGGAGGGTACGCAGTATTTT. Based on the CDR3 plus reference TRBV5-6 and TRBJ2-3, the full variable domain is DAGVTQSPTHLIKTRGQQVTLRCSPKSGHDTVSWYQQALGQGPQFIFQYYEEEERQRGNFPDRFSGHQFPNYSSELNVNALLLGDSALYLCASSHPEGTQYFGPGTRLTVL.

J is TRBJ1-2 and V is TRBV2; unclear D gene. Trimming stripped 8 bases from V and 2 bases from J, with 9 bases between. The germline gives CDR1 SNHLY, CDR2 FYNNEI. This CDR3 spans 12 amino acids. CDR3 coding DNA: TGTGCCAGCCGAACACGCAACTATGGCTACACCTTC. Its protein product is CASRTRNYGYTF.

The rearrangement joins TRBV11-2 to TRBJ2-3; 8 bases fit TRBD1. The V gene's germline CDR1 is SGHAT and CDR2 FQNNGV. Trimming at V came to 5 bases and at J to 6 bases, leaving 7 bases not matched to a gene. The CDR3 is made up of 14 amino acids. CDR3 region: CASSPRGPGDTQYF. DNA for the CDR3: TGTGCCAGCAGCCCCAGGGGGCCGGGGGATACGCAGTATTTT.

The chain employs TRBV5-1 and TRBJ1-5; TRBD1 agrees at 10 bases. The CDR3 totals 14 residues. V shed 2 bases, J shed 5 bases, and the junction held 1 base outside the gene matches. CDR1 and CDR2 from the germline V gene are SGHRS and YFSETQ. The chain's CDR3 is CASSFGTGDQPQHF. The CDR3 nucleotides are TGCGCCAGCAGCTTCGGGACAGGGGATCAGCCCCAGCATTTT. The whole variable domain, remainder taken from reference TRBV5-1 and TRBJ1-5, is KAGVTQTPRYLIKTRGQQVTLSCSPISGHRSVSWYQQTPGQGLQFLFEYFSETQRNKGNFPGRFSGRQFSNSRSEMNVSTLELGDSALYLCASSFGTGDQPQHFGDGTRLSIL.

J is TRBJ1-2 and V is TRBV4-1; D gene ambiguous. V lost 4 bases, J lost 7 bases, and 25 bases lay in between. The CDR3 loop spans 17 amino acids. Germline V gene lookup returns CDR1 MGHRA and CDR2 YSYEKL. The CDR3 is CASSLYFYRTAAGGYTF. CDR3 in DNA: TGCGCCAGCAGCCTATACTTCTACCGGACGGCGGCGGGTGGCTACACCTTC.

The chain uses TRBV10-1 and TRBJ2-3; TRBD2 matches at 8 bases. The germline V gene has CDR1 WNHNN and CDR2 SYGVQD (reference sequence). CDR3 length: 15 amino acids. Trimming at V came to 2 bases and at J to 5 bases, leaving 6 bases not matched to a gene. In DNA form, the CDR3 reads TGCGCCAGCAGTGAGGGACGGGGGGGCCGAGATACGCAGTATTTT. It encodes CASSEGRGGRDTQYF.